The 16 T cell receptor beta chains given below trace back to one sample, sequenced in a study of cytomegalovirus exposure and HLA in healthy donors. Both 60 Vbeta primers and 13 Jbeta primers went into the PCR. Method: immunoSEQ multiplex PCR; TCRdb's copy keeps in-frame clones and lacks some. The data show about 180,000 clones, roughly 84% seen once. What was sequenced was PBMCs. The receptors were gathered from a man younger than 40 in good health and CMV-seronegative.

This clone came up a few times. The CDR3 DNA follows: TGTGCACTGTGGACAGGGGAATTCTCCTACGAGCAGTACTTC. Its translation: CALWTGEFSYEQYF. This chain connects TRBV25-1 to TRBJ2-7; TRBD1 agrees at 9 bases. From germline, CDR1 is MGHDK and CDR2 SYGVNS. CDR3 length equals 14 residues.

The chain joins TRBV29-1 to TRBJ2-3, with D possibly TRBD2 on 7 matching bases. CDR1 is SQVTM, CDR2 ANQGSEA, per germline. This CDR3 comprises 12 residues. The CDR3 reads CMARGHTDTQYF. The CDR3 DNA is TGCATGGCGCGGGGGCACACAGATACGCAGTATTTT.

DNA of the CDR3: TGTGCCAGTGCCCGAGGCGAGACCCAGTACTTC. Translated, it gives CASARGETQYF. The genes are TRBV6-7 and TRBJ2-5; D gene ambiguous. TRBV6-7 is an open reading frame whose function is uncertain. CDR3 length equals 11 residues. Trimming removed 9 bases from V and 5 bases from J, with 10 bases in between.

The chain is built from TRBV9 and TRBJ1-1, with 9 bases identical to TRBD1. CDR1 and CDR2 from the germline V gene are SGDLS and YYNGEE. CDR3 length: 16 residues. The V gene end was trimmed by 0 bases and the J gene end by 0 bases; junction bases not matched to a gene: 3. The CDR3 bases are TGTGCCAGCAGCGTAGGGTGGACAGGGGTGAACACTGAAGCTTTCTTT. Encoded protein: CASSVGWTGVNTEAFF.

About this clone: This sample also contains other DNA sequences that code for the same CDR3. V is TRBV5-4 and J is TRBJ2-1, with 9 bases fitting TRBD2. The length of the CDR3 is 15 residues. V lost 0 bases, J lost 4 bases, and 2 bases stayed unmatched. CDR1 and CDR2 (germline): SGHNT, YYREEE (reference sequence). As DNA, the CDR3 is TGTGCCAGCAGCTTGGAGGCGGGGGGGTACAATGAGCAGTTCTTC. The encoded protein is CASSLEAGGYNEQFF. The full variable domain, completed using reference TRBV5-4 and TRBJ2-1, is ETGVTQSPTHLIKTRGQQVTLRCSSQSGHNTVSWYQQALGQGPQFIFQYYREEENGRGNFPPRFSGLQFPNYSSELNVNALELDDSALYLCASSLEAGGYNEQFFGPGTRLTVL.

This CDR3 is CASSIATTFYEQYF. As DNA, the CDR3 is TGTGCCAGTAGTATAGCCACTACGTTCTACGAGCAGTACTTC. The J gene is TRBJ2-7, the V gene TRBV19; D not certain. Germline CDR1 LNHDA, CDR2 SQIVND (reference sequence). This CDR3 has 14 residues. Trimming stripped 1 base from V and 3 bases from J, with 10 bases between.

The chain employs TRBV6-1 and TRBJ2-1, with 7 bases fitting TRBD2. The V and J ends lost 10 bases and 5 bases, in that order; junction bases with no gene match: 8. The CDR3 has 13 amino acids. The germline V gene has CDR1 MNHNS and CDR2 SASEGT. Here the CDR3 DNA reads TGTGCCATCCGACTAGCCGGGAACAATGAGCAGTTCTTC. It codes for CAIRLAGNNEQFF.

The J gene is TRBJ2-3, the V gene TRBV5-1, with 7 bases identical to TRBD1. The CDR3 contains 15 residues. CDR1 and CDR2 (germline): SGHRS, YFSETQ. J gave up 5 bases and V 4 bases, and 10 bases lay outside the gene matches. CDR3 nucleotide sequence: TGCGCCAGCAGCATCCGACAGGGTGGTGTAGATACGCAGTATTTT. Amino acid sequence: CASSIRQGGVDTQYF. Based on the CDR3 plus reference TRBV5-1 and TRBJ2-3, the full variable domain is KAGVTQTPRYLIKTRGQQVTLSCSPISGHRSVSWYQQTPGQGLQFLFEYFSETQRNKGNFPGRFSGRQFSNSRSEMNVSTLELGDSALYLCASSIRQGGVDTQYFGPGTRLTVL.

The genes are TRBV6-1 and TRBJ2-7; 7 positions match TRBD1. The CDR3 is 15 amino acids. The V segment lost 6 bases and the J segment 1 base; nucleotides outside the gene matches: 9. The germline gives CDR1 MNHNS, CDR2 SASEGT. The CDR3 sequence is CASRRVTGESYEQYF. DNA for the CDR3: TGTGCCAGCAGGCGAGTTACAGGGGAGTCCTACGAGCAGTACTTC.

The CDR3 sequence: CASSLSDSFRGAAFF. The CDR3 nucleotides are TGTGCCAGCAGTTTATCCGACTCATTCAGGGGAGCAGCTTTCTTT. This rearrangement joins TRBV27 to TRBJ1-1; possible D gene TRBD1, 6 bases. Trimming shortened V by 0 bases and J by 10 bases, and 18 bases separated the two germline ends. The CDR3 consists of 15 residues. Germline CDR1 MNHEY, CDR2 SMNVEV (reference sequence).

The CDR3 spells CASSSLGPGGNTIYF. CDR3 DNA: TGTGCCAGCAGCTCCCTGGGGCCCGGAGGAAACACCATATATTTT. The chain is built from TRBV11-3 and TRBJ1-3; D possibly corresponds to TRBD1 (5 bases). Trimming left V 4 bases short and J 4 bases short, with 14 bases between. CDR1 SGHNT and CDR2 YENEEA come from the germline V gene. CDR3 size: 15 residues.

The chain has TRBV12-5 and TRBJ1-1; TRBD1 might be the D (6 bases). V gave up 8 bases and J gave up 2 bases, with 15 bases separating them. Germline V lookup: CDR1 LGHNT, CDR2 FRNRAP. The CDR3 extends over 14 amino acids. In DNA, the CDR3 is TGTGCTAGTTCCCTACAGGGTTCTAACACTGAAGCTTTCTTT. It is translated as CASSLQGSNTEAFF. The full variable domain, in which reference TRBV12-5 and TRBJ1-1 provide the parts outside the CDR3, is DARVTQTPRHKVTEMGQEVTMRCQPILGHNTVFWYRQTMMQGLELLAYFRNRAPLDDSGMPKDRFSAEMPDATLATLKIQPSEPRDSAVYFCASSLQGSNTEAFFGQGTRLTVV.

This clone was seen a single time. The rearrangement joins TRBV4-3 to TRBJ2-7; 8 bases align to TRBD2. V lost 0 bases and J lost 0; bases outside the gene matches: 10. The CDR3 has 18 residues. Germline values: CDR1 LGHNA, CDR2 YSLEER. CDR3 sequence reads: CASSQELSRGLDSYEQYF. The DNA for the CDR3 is TGCGCCAGCAGCCAAGAACTCTCGCGGGGACTAGACTCCTACGAGCAGTACTTC.

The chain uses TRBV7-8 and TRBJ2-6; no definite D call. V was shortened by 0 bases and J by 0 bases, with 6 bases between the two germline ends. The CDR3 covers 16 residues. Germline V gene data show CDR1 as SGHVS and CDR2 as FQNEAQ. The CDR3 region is CASSLARSSGANVLTF. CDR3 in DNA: TGTGCCAGCAGCTTAGCTCGGAGCTCTGGGGCCAACGTCCTGACTTTC.

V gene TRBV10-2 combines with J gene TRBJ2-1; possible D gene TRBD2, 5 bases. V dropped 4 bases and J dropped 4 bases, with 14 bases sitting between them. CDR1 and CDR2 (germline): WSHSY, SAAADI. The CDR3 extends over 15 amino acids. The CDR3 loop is CASSGRVSGYNEQFF. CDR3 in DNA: TGCGCCAGCAGTGGTCGAGTTTCGGGGTACAATGAGCAGTTCTTC.

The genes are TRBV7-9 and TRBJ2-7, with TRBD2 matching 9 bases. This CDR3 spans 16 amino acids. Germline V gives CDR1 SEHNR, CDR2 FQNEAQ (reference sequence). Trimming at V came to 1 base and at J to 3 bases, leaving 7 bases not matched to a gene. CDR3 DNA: TGTGCCAGCAGCTTAGAGGAGGGACTAGCCTTCTACGAGCAGTACTTC. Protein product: CASSLEEGLAFYEQYF.